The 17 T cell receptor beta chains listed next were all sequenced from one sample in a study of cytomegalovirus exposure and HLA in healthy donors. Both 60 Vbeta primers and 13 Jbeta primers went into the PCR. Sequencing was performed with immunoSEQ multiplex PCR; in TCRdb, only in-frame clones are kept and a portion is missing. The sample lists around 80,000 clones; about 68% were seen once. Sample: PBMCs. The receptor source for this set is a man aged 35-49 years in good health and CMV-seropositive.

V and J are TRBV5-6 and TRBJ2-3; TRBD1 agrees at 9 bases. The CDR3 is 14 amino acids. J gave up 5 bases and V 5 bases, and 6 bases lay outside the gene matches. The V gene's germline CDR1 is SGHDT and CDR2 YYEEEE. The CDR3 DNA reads TGTGCCAGCAGTCGCGACAGGGGGGGAGATACGCAGTATTTT. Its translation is CASSRDRGGDTQYF.

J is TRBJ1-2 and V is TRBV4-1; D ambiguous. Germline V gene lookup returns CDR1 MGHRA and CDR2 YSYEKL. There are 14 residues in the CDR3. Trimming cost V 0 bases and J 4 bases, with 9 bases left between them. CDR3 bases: TGCGCCAGCAGCCAAGACGAGTTGTTCTATGGCTACACCTTC. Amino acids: CASSQDELFYGYTF.

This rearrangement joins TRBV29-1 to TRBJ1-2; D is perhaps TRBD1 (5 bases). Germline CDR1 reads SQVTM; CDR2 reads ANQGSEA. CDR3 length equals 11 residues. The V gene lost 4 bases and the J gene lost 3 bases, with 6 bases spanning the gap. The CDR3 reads CSVGGDYGYTF. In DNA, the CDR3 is TGCAGCGTTGGGGGGGACTATGGCTACACCTTC.

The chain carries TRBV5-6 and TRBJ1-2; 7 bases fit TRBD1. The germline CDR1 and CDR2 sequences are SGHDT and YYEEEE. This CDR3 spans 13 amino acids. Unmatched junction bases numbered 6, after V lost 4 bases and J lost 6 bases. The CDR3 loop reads CASSPRGQHGYTF. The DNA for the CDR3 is TGTGCCAGCAGCCCACGGGGACAGCATGGCTACACCTTC.

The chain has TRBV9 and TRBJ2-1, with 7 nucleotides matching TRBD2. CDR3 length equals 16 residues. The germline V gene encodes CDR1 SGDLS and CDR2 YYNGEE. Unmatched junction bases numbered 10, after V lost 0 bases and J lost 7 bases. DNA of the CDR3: TGTGCCAGCAGCGTAGAGGTCACATTCGGGAGGAATGAGCAGTTCTTC. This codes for CASSVEVTFGRNEQFF. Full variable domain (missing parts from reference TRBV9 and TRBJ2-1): DSGVTQTPKHLITATGQRVTLRCSPRSGDLSVYWYQQSLDQGLQFLIQYYNGEERAKGNILERFSAQQFPDLHSELNLSSLELGDSALYFCASSVEVTFGRNEQFFGPGTRLTVL.

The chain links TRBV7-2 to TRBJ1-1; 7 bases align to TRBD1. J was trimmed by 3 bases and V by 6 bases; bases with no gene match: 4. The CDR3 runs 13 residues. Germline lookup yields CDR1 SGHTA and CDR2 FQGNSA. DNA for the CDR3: TGTGCCAGCAGTCTTACAGGGGACACTGAAGCTTTCTTT. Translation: CASSLTGDTEAFF. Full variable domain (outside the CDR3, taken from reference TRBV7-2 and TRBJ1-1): GAGVSQSPSNKVTEKGKDVELRCDPISGHTALYWYRQSLGQGLEFLIYFQGNSAPDKSGLPSDRFSAERTGGSVSTLTIQRTQQEDSAVYLCASSLTGDTEAFFGQGTRLTVV.

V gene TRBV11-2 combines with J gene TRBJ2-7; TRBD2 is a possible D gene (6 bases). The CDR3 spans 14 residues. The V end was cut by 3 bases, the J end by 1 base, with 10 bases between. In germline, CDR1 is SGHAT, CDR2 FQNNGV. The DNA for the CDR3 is TGTGCCAGCAGCTTCCGGACTAAATCCTACGAGCAGTACTTC. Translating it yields CASSFRTKSYEQYF.

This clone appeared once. The CDR3 is CASSPWRAGELFF. The CDR3, as DNA: TGTGCCAGCAGTCCCTGGCGGGCCGGGGAGCTGTTTTTT. V gene TRBV28 combines with J gene TRBJ2-2; TRBD2 is a possible D gene (5 bases). This CDR3 has 13 residues. V was clipped by 5 bases and J by 6 bases, with 10 bases between them. CDR1 is MDHEN, CDR2 SYDVKM, per germline.

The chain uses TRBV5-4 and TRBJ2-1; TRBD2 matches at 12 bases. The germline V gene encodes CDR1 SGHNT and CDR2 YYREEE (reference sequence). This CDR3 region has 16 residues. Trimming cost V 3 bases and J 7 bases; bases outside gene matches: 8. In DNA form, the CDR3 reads TGTGCCAGCAGCTCTGGCGGGACTAGCGGGTATAATGAGCAGTTCTTC. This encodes CASSSGGTSGYNEQFF.

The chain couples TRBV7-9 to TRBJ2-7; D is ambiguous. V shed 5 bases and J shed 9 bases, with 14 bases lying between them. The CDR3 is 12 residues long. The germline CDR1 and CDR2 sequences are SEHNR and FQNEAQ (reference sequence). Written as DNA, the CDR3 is TGTGCCAGCAGCCGAGGATCCGGAAGGCAGTACTTC. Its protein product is CASSRGSGRQYF.

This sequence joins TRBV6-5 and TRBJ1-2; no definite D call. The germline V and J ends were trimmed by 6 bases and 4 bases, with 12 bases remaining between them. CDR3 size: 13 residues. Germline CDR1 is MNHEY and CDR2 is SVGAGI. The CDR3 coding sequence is TGTGCCAGCAGCCTTACAGTGCTCTATGGCTACACCTTC. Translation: CASSLTVLYGYTF.

CDR3 nucleotides: TGTGCCAGCACCTCCGGAGAGACAGCCGAGAGTGGCTACACCTTC. This gives the protein CASTSGETAESGYTF. V is TRBV7-9 and J is TRBJ1-2; weak D call: TRBD1 (5 bases). Per the germline V gene, CDR1 is SEHNR and CDR2 is FQNEAQ (reference sequence). V was clipped by 7 bases and J by 7 bases, with 22 bases between them. This CDR3 has 15 amino acids.

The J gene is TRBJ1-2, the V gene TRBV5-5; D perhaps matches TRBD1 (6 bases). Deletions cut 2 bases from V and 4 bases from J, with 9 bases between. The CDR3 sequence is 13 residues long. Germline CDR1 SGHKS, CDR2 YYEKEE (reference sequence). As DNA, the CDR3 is TGTGCCAGCAGCTTAACAGGGCTCTATGGCTACACCTTC. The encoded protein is CASSLTGLYGYTF. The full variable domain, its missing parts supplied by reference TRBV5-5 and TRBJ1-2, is DAGVTQSPTHLIKTRGQQVTLRCSPISGHKSVSWYQQVLGQGPQFIFQYYEKEERGRGNFPDRFSARQFPNYSSELNVNALLLGDSALYLCASSLTGLYGYTFGSGTRLTVV.

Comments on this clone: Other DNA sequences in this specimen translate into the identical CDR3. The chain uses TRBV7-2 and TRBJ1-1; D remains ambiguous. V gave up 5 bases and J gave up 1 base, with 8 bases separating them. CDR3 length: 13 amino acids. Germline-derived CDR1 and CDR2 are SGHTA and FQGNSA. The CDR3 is CASSLGENTEAFF. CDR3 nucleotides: TGTGCCAGCAGCCTAGGAGAGAACACTGAAGCTTTCTTT.

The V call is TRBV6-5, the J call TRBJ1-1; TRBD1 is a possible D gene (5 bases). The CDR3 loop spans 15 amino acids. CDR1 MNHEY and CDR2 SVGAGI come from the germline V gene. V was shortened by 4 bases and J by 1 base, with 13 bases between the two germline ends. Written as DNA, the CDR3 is TGTGCCAGCAGTTCTGGGGGGGGTAAGAACACTGAAGCTTTCTTT. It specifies CASSSGGGKNTEAFF.

This CDR3 reads CASSVGQGGKETQYF. In DNA, the CDR3 is TGTGCCAGCAGCGTAGGGCAGGGGGGCAAAGAGACCCAGTACTTC. The chain recombines TRBV9 with TRBJ2-5, with a possible D match to TRBD1 (7 bases). Germline V lookup: CDR1 SGDLS, CDR2 YYNGEE. The CDR3 loop spans 15 amino acids. Trimming pared 0 bases from V and 3 bases from J, leaving 12 bases between. Drawing the rest from reference TRBV9 and TRBJ2-5, the complete variable domain is DSGVTQTPKHLITATGQRVTLRCSPRSGDLSVYWYQQSLDQGLQFLIQYYNGEERAKGNILERFSAQQFPDLHSELNLSSLELGDSALYFCASSVGQGGKETQYFGPGTRLLVL.

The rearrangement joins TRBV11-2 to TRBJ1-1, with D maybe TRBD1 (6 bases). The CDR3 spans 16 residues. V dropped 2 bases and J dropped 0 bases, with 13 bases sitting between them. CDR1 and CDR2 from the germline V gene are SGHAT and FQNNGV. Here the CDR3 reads CASSLTGQHMNTEAFF. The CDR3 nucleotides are TGTGCCAGCAGCTTAACTGGACAGCACATGAACACTGAAGCTTTCTTT. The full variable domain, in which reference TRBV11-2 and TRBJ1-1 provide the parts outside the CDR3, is EAGVAQSPRYKIIEKRQSVAFWCNPISGHATLYWYQQILGQGPKLLIQFQNNGVVDDSQLPKDRFSAERLKGVDSTLKIQPAKLEDSAVYLCASSLTGQHMNTEAFFGQGTRLTVV.